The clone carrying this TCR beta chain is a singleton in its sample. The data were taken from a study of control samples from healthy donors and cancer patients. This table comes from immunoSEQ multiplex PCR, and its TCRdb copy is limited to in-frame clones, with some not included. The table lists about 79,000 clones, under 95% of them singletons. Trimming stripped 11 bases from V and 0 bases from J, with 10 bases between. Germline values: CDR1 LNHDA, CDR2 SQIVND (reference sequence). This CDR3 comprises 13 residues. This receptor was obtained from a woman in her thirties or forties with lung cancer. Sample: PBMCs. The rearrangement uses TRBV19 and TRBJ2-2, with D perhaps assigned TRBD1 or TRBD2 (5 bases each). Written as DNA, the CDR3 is TGTGCCGGCCGGGACCCGAACACCGGGGAGCTGTTTTTT. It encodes CAGRDPNTGELFF.